Listed below are T cell receptor beta chains from one sample, sequenced in a study of cytomegalovirus exposure and HLA in healthy donors. Clones were sequenced by immunoSEQ multiplex PCR, and TCRdb holds only the in-frame ones, with some missing. Of 92,000 or so clones listed, 95% to 98% were seen once; the top ten hold roughly 0.78%. The sample was PBMCs. All receptors derive from a man aged 18 to 30 in good health and CMV-seronegative. The CDR3 runs from the conserved cysteine through the conserved F or W. A D gene is named only where the DNA matches it firmly. The size of a clone is reported for some rows only, either as once, few or many, or as a class for expanded clones.

.,.,TRBV5-4,TRBJ2-3,CASSLLSNSPKDTQYF,TGTGCCAGCAGCTTGTTGTCAAACTCACCTAAAGATACGCAGTATTTT
.,TRBD2,TRBV7-2,TRBJ2-1,CASSLGAGSYNEQFF,TGTGCCAGCAGCTTAGGAGCGGGGTCCTACAATGAGCAGTTCTTC
once,.,TRBV7-7,TRBJ1-1,CASSLLHPARRGMNTEAFF,TGTGCTAGCAGCTTATTGCACCCAGCCCGACGGGGGATGAACACTGAAGCTTTCTTT
.,.,TRBV19,TRBJ2-7,CASSPTSRASYEQYF,TGTGCCAGTAGCCCCACCTCCAGGGCGTCCTACGAGCAGTACTTC
.,.,TRBV5-1,TRBJ1-4,CASGGGATNEKLFF,TGCGCCAGCGGTGGAGGGGCAACTAATGAAAAACTGTTTTTT
once,.,TRBV6-5,TRBJ1-5,CASSYGGIGNQPQHF,TGTGCCAGCAGTTACGGAGGGATCGGAAATCAGCCCCAGCATTTT
.,TRBD2,TRBV19,TRBJ2-2,CASSITGGPTGELFF,TGTGCCAGTAGTATTACGGGAGGGCCGACCGGGGAGCTGTTTTTT
.,.,TRBV14,TRBJ1-1,CASSQQGIGTEAFF,TGTGCCAGCAGCCAACAGGGGATAGGGACTGAAGCTTTCTTT
.,.,TRBV5-1,TRBJ2-2,CASSLDLPSNTGELFF,TGCGCCAGCAGCTTGGATCTACCGTCGAACACCGGGGAGCTGTTTTTT
.,TRBD2,TRBV28,TRBJ2-3,CASSSLARAGVSTDTQYF,TGTGCCAGCAGTTCCCTCGCTAGAGCGGGAGTAAGCACAGATACGCAGTATTTT
.,.,TRBV5-4,TRBJ2-1,CASSSPRAGHYNEQFF,TGTGCCAGCAGCTCTCCTAGGGCGGGGCACTACAATGAGCAGTTCTTC
.,.,TRBV30,TRBJ1-4,CAWSQGVREKLFF,TGTGCCTGGAGTCAAGGGGTTCGGGAAAAACTGTTTTTT
.,.,TRBV4-1,TRBJ2-5,CASSHPREETQYF,TGCGCCAGCAGCCACCCTAGGGAGGAGACCCAGTACTTC
.,.,TRBV19,TRBJ2-3,CASSIRASSTDTQYF,TGTGCCAGTAGTATTAGAGCAAGTAGCACAGATACGCAGTATTTT
.,TRBD2,TRBV27,TRBJ2-1,CASSLHNTGTSGRGNEQFF,TGTGCCAGCAGCCTCCACAACACCGGGACTAGCGGGAGGGGGAATGAGCAGTTCTTC
.,.,TRBV7-2,TRBJ1-1,CASSLEPISEAFF,TGTGCCAGCAGCTTAGAGCCCATCTCTGAAGCTTTCTTT
once,TRBD1,TRBV13,TRBJ2-2,CASSLAGTVNTGELFF,TGTGCCAGCAGCTTAGCCGGGACAGTAAACACCGGGGAGCTGTTTTTT
.,.,TRBV7-9,TRBJ2-1,CASTATVSYNEQFF,TGTGCCAGCACCGCGACAGTTTCCTACAATGAGCAGTTCTTC
.,TRBD2,TRBV9,TRBJ2-1,CASSTPMGLDLRNEQFF,TGTGCCAGCAGTACCCCGATGGGACTAGATTTGAGGAATGAGCAGTTCTTC
.,TRBD1,TRBV6-1,TRBJ1-2,CASSTDRGVFYGYTF,TGTGCCAGCAGTACAGACAGGGGGGTTTTCTATGGCTACACCTTC
.,TRBD1,TRBV19,TRBJ1-4,CASSLGTGEDEKLFF,TGTGCCAGTAGTTTGGGGACAGGGGAGGATGAAAAACTGTTTTTT
.,.,TRBV5-4,TRBJ1-2,CASSLGSGEYDGYTF,TGTGCCAGCAGCTTGGGGTCCGGGGAATACGATGGCTACACCTTC
.,.,TRBV5-1,TRBJ2-7,CASSTYPGIQIYEQYF,TGCGCCAGCAGCACCTATCCCGGGATTCAGATCTACGAGCAGTACTTC
.,.,TRBV30,TRBJ2-3,CAWSNGGSTDTQYF,TGTGCCTGGAGTAATGGCGGGAGCACAGATACGCAGTATTTT
.,TRBD2,TRBV6-1,TRBJ2-3,CASSEVYGAGVLDTQYF,TGTGCCAGCAGTGAAGTCTATGGGGCGGGAGTGTTAGATACGCAGTATTTT
.,.,TRBV21-1,TRBJ1-5,CASRLTPPRIQTPYCNQPQHF,TGTGCCAGCAGACTAACTCCCCCCCGGATCCAAACCCCGTATTGCAATCAGCCCCAGCATTTT
.,TRBD2,TRBV7-2,TRBJ2-7,CASSPLAGRLGEQYF,TGTGCCAGCAGTCCACTAGCGGGCAGACTTGGCGAGCAGTACTTC
.,.,TRBV11-2,TRBJ1-2,CASSPAFNYGYTF,TGTGCCAGCAGTCCCGCGTTTAACTATGGCTACACCTTC
once,TRBD1,TRBV5-1,TRBJ1-1,CASSLVYRGMNTEAFF,TGCGCCAGCAGCTTGGTTTACAGGGGAATGAACACTGAAGCTTTCTTT
.,.,TRBV5-4,TRBJ2-2,CASASGRGAGELFF,TGTGCCAGCGCGTCCGGGCGTGGGGCGGGGGAGCTGTTTTTT
.,.,TRBV6-5,TRBJ2-3,CASRPKSWEQDTQYF,TGTGCCAGCAGACCCAAATCGTGGGAGCAAGATACGCAGTATTTT
.,TRBD2,TRBV7-2,TRBJ2-3,CASSSSGTSSDTQYF,TGTGCCAGCAGCTCCTCCGGGACTAGCTCAGATACGCAGTATTTT
.,TRBD2,TRBV4-2,TRBJ2-3,CASSQAPSGRSRSTDTQYF,TGTGCCAGCAGCCAAGCTCCTAGCGGGAGATCTCGAAGCACAGATACGCAGTATTTT
.,TRBD2,TRBV5-1,TRBJ2-7,CASSSVAGAWEQYF,TGCGCCAGCAGCAGCGTAGCGGGAGCATGGGAGCAGTACTTC
.,.,TRBV7-8,TRBJ1-5,CASSLRGQPQHF,TGTGCCAGCAGCTTGCGGGGTCAGCCCCAGCATTTT
.,TRBD1,TRBV6-5,TRBJ1-5,CASSYGTGYQPQHF,TGTGCCAGCAGTTACGGGACAGGATATCAGCCCCAGCATTTT
once,.,TRBV7-9,TRBJ2-1,CASSPGTTYNEQFF,TGTGCCAGCAGCCCCGGGACAACTTACAATGAGCAGTTCTTC
.,TRBD2,TRBV30,TRBJ2-7,CAWNGLAGGNEQYF,TGTGCCTGGAACGGACTAGCGGGAGGTAACGAGCAGTACTTC
.,TRBD1,TRBV11-2,TRBJ1-2,CASSLEATGAKYGYTF,TGTGCCAGCAGCTTGGAAGCGACAGGGGCGAAGTATGGCTACACCTTC
.,.,TRBV9,TRBJ2-2,CASSVASDTGELFF,TGTGCCAGCAGCGTAGCCAGTGACACCGGGGAGCTGTTTTTT